This T cell receptor (beta chain) was found in a study of T cell clonotyping in hematopoietic cell transplantation (dated by TCRdb to the early 2020s). About the full investigation: Pretransplant samples from recipients were collected after cytoreduction. A total of 135 blood samples were collected in the study from roughly 33 consecutive transplant recipients and their related donors. Patients were recruited between late 2015 and 2017 and followed until late 2020 or death. Overall results and qualifications from the work: After transplant, TCR diversity in recipients dropped, and pathologically expanded clonotypes increased progressively from day 30 to day 180. The sample size was limited and the cells went unsorted, which meant the CD4 and CD8 repertoire contributions could not be told apart. Donor and pretransplant recipient Inverse Simpson Index values predicted broader posttransplant TCR repertoire diversity. Overlap with donor repertoires was found for only a small fraction of recipient repertoires, with over 95% found to appear de novo at the given depth.

Via the germline V gene, CDR1 is MDHEN and CDR2 SYDVKM. V trim: 2 bases; J trim: 7 bases; unmatched bases: 13. The CDR3 contains 17 residues, cysteine and phenylalanine counted. The kept DNA is CDR3 alone, 51 bases in frame from the first base. The time point label, read with the paper, signifies: recipient sample about 28 days before transplant, after cytoreduction. Recipient blood was collected about 28 days before transplant and at days 30, 100 and 180 after transplant. Nuclei Lysis Solution was used to extract genomic DNA from fresh or cryopreserved unfractionated peripheral blood mononuclear cells. In the case of this clone: Its recognized antigen is unknown. Base qualities are missing; no much larger clone stands one base away.

TCR beta CDR3 regions were amplified from genomic DNA with the immunoSEQ assay, a bias-controlled multiplex PCR using V- and J-specific primers. In a second PCR step, a proprietary barcode and Illumina adapter sequences were attached to the CDR3 amplicons. CDR3 libraries were sequenced on an Illumina MiSeq instrument. On the authors' methods: immunoSEQ Analyzer 3.0 was used for export and quality control, with R Bioconductor and Immunarch used for downstream analyses. Only productive rearrangements in the normalized downsampled data set were used to calculate repertoire metrics. Pathologically expanded clonotypes were defined as those larger than 5 templates in the normalized cohort. The Inverse Simpson Index served as the measure of repertoire diversity. The non-normalized data set was used for CMV-specificity analyses so that all clonotypes could be captured. Held by TCRdb, this immuneACCESS table contains in-frame sequences only and omits some clones. Under half of the omission traces to an unresolved V gene where checked; the cause of the rest is unknown. V and J calls and clone size are given by that table; D and trimming were obtained from the DNA. The sample data list approximately 20,000 clones, and 86% of these were observed just once. The top ten clonotypes cover approximately 8% of the sample.

The input for sequencing was peripheral blood mononuclear cells, taken before stem cell transplant. The sequence came from a man aged 50 to 59 with acute myeloid leukemia. Some clones in this sample may be carry-over from other donors' samples. In this chain, TRBV28 is recombined with TRBJ2-7, with TRBD2 identical over 11 junction bases. CDR3 protein: CASSLRLLAGAAREQYF. The nucleotides are TGTGCCAGCAGTTTACGACTACTAGCGGGGGCCGCCCGGGAGCAGTACTTC.